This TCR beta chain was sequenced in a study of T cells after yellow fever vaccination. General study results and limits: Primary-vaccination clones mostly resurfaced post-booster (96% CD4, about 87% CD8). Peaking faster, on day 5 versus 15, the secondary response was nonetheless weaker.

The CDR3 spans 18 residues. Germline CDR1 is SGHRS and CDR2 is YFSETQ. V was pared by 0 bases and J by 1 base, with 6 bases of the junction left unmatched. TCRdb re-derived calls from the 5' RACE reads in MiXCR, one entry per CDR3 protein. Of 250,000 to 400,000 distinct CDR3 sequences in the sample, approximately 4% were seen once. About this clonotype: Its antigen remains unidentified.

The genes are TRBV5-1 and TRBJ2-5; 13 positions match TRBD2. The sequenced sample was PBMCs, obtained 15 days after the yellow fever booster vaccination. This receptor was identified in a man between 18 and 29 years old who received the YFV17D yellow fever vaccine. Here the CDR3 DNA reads TGCGCCAGCAGCTTGGGACTAGCGGGGGGCCGAAGCCAAGAGACCCAGTACTTC. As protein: CASSLGLAGGRSQETQYF.